Listed here are 15 T cell receptor beta chains from one sample, sequenced in a study of blood T cell repertoires in COVID-19. Assay: immunoSEQ multiplex PCR; the TCRdb copy retains only in-frame clones and omits some. The table has 15,000 or so clones, just over 85% seen once. The source material was peripheral blood. Source of these receptors: a human donor in a cohort sampled during active COVID-19.

CDR3 DNA: TGTGCCAGTATAGAGCGGGAGGGCCGCCGTACGCAGTATTTT. It yields the protein CASIEREGRRTQYF. The rearrangement links TRBV19 to TRBJ2-3; 10 bases are shared with TRBD2. The CDR3 extends over 14 amino acids. Losses at the gene ends were 7 bases for V and 8 bases for J; bases not matched to a gene: 9. CDR1 and CDR2 (germline): LNHDA, SQIVND (reference sequence). The full variable domain, its missing parts supplied by reference TRBV19 and TRBJ2-3, is DGGITQSPKYLFRKEGQNVTLSCEQNLNHDAMYWYRQDPGQGLRLIYYSQIVNDFQKGDIAEGYSVSREKKESFPLTVTSAQKNPTAFYLCASIEREGRRTQYFGPGTRLTVL.

The chain carries TRBV6-5 and TRBJ2-3; D gene ambiguous. CDR1 is MNHEY and CDR2 is SVGAGI in the germline V gene. V was clipped by 2 bases and J by 2 bases, with 11 bases between them. CDR3 length equals 15 residues. CDR3 coding DNA: TGTGCCAGCAGTTACACTATCCGACCCACAGATACGCAGTATTTT. Protein sequence: CASSYTIRPTDTQYF.

This chain joins TRBV6-1 and TRBJ2-3; TRBD1 is a possible D gene (6 bases). Trimming took off 0 bases at V and 1 base at J, with 11 bases between the two ends. CDR1 is MNHNS, CDR2 SASEGT, per germline. This CDR3 region has 16 residues. CDR3 DNA sequence: TGTGCCAGCAGTGAAGCGGGGGCCCCTCGCACAGATACGCAGTATTTT. It translates to CASSEAGAPRTDTQYF.

This chain joins TRBV7-2 and TRBJ1-5; 8 bases agree with TRBD1. The CDR3 is 13 residues long. J was trimmed by 10 bases and V by 5 bases; bases with no gene match: 7. Germline CDR1 and CDR2: SGHTA and FQGNSA. CDR3 region: CASSEGQADPQHF. In DNA, the CDR3 is TGTGCCAGCAGCGAGGGACAGGCTGACCCCCAGCATTTT.

The chain combines TRBV29-1 with TRBJ2-5, with 7 nucleotides matching TRBD2. V was pared by 7 bases and J by 1 base, with 12 bases of the junction left unmatched. Germline V lookup: CDR1 SQVTM, CDR2 ANQGSEA. CDR3 length equals 15 residues. The CDR3 is CSARKGAGVQETQYF. The DNA of the CDR3 is TGCAGCGCTAGGAAAGGGGCGGGGGTCCAAGAGACCCAGTACTTC. The whole variable domain, remainder taken from reference TRBV29-1 and TRBJ2-5, is SAVISQKPSRDICQRGTSLTIQCQVDSQVTMMFWYRQQPGQSLTLIATANQGSEATYESGFVIDKFPISRPNLTFSTLTVSNMSPEDSSIYLCSARKGAGVQETQYFGPGTRLLVL.

The V gene is TRBV25-1, the J gene TRBJ1-4; 7 positions agree with TRBD1. The trim removed 3 bases at V and 6 bases at J, leaving 7 bases unmatched. Germline lookup yields CDR1 MGHDK and CDR2 SYGVNS. The CDR3 sequence is 15 residues long. Written as DNA, the CDR3 is TGTGCCAGCAGTGATGGTGGAGGGGGCGATGAAAAACTGTTTTTT. Translation gives CASSDGGGGDEKLFF.

The V call is TRBV5-4, the J call TRBJ2-2; perhaps TRBD2 as D (6 bases). Germline-derived CDR1 and CDR2 are SGHNT and YYREEE (reference sequence). Deletions cut 0 bases from V and 4 bases from J, with 13 bases between. The CDR3 consists of 16 residues. The CDR3 protein is CASSLGLTAGTGELFF. In DNA, the CDR3 is TGTGCCAGCAGCTTGGGTTTGACAGCGGGCACCGGGGAGCTGTTTTTT.

The CDR3 loop is CATGGVSANEKLFF. CDR3 coding DNA: TGTGCGACCGGAGGGGTTTCAGCTAATGAAAAACTGTTTTTT. The rearrangement uses TRBV2 and TRBJ1-4; D possibly corresponds to TRBD1 (5 bases). This CDR3 has 14 amino acids. Looked up from germline, CDR1 is SNHLY and CDR2 is FYNNEI.

The chain is built from TRBV2 and TRBJ2-5; 11 bases map to TRBD2. CDR3 size: 14 residues. V lost 6 bases and J lost 3; bases outside the gene matches: 3. CDR1 and CDR2 (germline): SNHLY, FYNNEI. For the CDR3, the DNA is TGTGCCAGCAGCGCGGGACTAGCGGAAGAGACCCAGTACTTC. This translates into CASSAGLAEETQYF.

J is TRBJ1-2 and V is TRBV9; TRBD1 matches at 8 bases. The ends lost 4 bases at V and 4 bases at J; junction bases unmatched: 6. Germline V lookup: CDR1 SGDLS, CDR2 YYNGEE. The CDR3 is 14 amino acids. CDR3 in DNA: TGTGCCAGCAGCCCCCCCGGGACAGGCTATGGCTACACCTTC. Residues: CASSPPGTGYGYTF. Using reference TRBV9 and TRBJ1-2 for the parts outside the CDR3, the full variable domain is DSGVTQTPKHLITATGQRVTLRCSPRSGDLSVYWYQQSLDQGLQFLIQYYNGEERAKGNILERFSAQQFPDLHSELNLSSLELGDSALYFCASSPPGTGYGYTFGSGTRLTVV.

This chain links TRBV2 with TRBJ2-3, with unresolved D. The CDR3 totals 13 residues. Trimming pared 6 bases from V and 2 bases from J, leaving 9 bases between. CDR1 and CDR2 (germline): SNHLY, FYNNEI. The CDR3 DNA reads as TGTGCCAGCAGGTACGAGATCACAGATACGCAGTATTTT. This gives the protein CASRYEITDTQYF. Complete variable domain (other parts from reference TRBV2 and TRBJ2-3): EPEVTQTPSHQVTQMGQEVILRCVPISNHLYFYWYRQILGQKVEFLVSFYNNEISEKSEIFDDQFSVERPDGSNFTLKIRSTKLEDSAMYFCASRYEITDTQYFGPGTRLTVL.

This clone was recorded only once. The chain links TRBV2 to TRBJ1-2, with TRBD1 matching over 7 bases. V was clipped by 6 bases and J by 6 bases; unmatched bases: 4. The CDR3 consists of 12 residues. Germline loops: CDR1 SNHLY, CDR2 FYNNEI. The CDR3 protein is CASSVTGDGYTF. The CDR3 nucleotides are TGTGCCAGCAGCGTCACAGGGGATGGCTACACCTTC.

In its sample, this clone ranks as medium-sized. The chain couples TRBV27 to TRBJ2-3; a weak D match, TRBD1 (6 bases). V was pared by 5 bases and J by 2 bases, with 14 bases between. CDR1 MNHEY and CDR2 SMNVEV come from the germline V gene (reference sequence). This CDR3 has 15 residues. The CDR3 spells CASSLQGPNTDTQYF. The CDR3 DNA is TGTGCCAGCAGTCTACAGGGCCCCAACACAGATACGCAGTATTTT.

This clone has just a few counts. This chain connects TRBV27 to TRBJ1-6; weak D call: TRBD1 (5 bases). The CDR3 runs to 12 residues. Germline loops: CDR1 MNHEY, CDR2 SMNVEV (reference sequence). V lost 10 bases and J lost 12, with 16 bases in between. CDR3 DNA: TGTGCCACTACGACCGCAGGGTTACCCCTCCACTTT. This codes for CATTTAGLPLHF.

This clone has only a few counts. The V gene is TRBV20-1, the J gene TRBJ1-1; tentative D call: TRBD1 (5 bases). Germline lookup yields CDR1 DFQATT and CDR2 SNEGSKA (reference sequence). V gave up 3 bases and J gave up 1 base, with 15 bases separating them. CDR3 size: 15 residues. The CDR3 region is CSASLTGRQNTEAFF. DNA of the CDR3: TGCAGTGCTAGTCTTACAGGACGCCAGAACACTGAAGCTTTCTTT.